The entry that follows covers one TCR beta chain sequence. The data are from a study of blood T cell repertoires in COVID-19. The repertoire was sequenced with immunoSEQ multiplex PCR; TCRdb's copy has only in-frame clones and lacks some. Among around 200,000 clones listed, roughly 87% were seen once. This CDR3 has 13 amino acids. Germline V gives CDR1 ENHRY, CDR2 SYGVKD. Between the trimmed V and J ends, which lost 8 bases and 2 bases, there was a span of 11 bases. The chain employs TRBV10-3 and TRBJ2-3, with D perhaps matching TRBD1 (5 bases). Sequencing used peripheral blood. This sequence was found in a young woman who had recovered from COVID-19. CDR3: CAIGAEPTDTQYF. CDR3 in DNA: TGTGCCATCGGGGCAGAACCCACAGATACGCAGTATTTT.